Listed below are T cell receptor beta chains from one sample, sequenced in a study of T cells in Graves' hyperthyroidism and ophthalmopathy. TCRdb processed the multiplex PCR reads anew with MiXCR; each CDR3 protein has one entry. The table records roughly 740,000 distinct CDR3 sequences, roughly 15% of them present only once. Sequenced input: blood. The receptor set was obtained from a young man with Graves' hyperthyroidism. Each CDR3 is given with its conserved first and last residue. Fields, in order: V gene, D gene, clone size, J gene, CDR3 DNA, CDR3 protein. D genes are given only for firm matches. Size is omitted from some rows. Given values are once, few, many or a class for expanded clones.

v_call: TRBV2
d_call: NA
clone_size: many
j_call: TRBJ1-5
cdr3_nt: TGTGCCAGCAGTGCCGACCAGAATCAGCCCCAGCATTTT
cdr3_aa: CASSADQNQPQHF

v_call: TRBV20-1
d_call: NA
clone_size: many
j_call: TRBJ1-1
cdr3_nt: TGCAGTGCTAGGGCCGCCGGATCCTTGAACACTGAAGCTTTCTTT
cdr3_aa: CSARAAGSLNTEAFF

v_call: TRBV12-3/TRBV12-4
d_call: NA
clone_size: many
j_call: TRBJ2-7
cdr3_nt: TGTGCCAGCAGTTTAGTGGTTTCCGAGCAGTACTTC
cdr3_aa: CASSLVVSEQYF

v_call: TRBV27
d_call: NA
clone_size: many
j_call: TRBJ2-1
cdr3_nt: TGTGCCAGCAGTTTATGGGGGACGGGAGCAAAGTACAATGAGCAGTTCTTC
cdr3_aa: CASSLWGTGAKYNEQFF

v_call: TRBV4-1
d_call: NA
clone_size: few
j_call: TRBJ2-7
cdr3_nt: TGCGCCAGCAGCTTGGGCCAGGGATGCTACGAGCAGTACTTC
cdr3_aa: CASSLGQGCYEQYF

v_call: TRBV25-1
d_call: NA
clone_size: NA
j_call: TRBJ2-2
cdr3_nt: TGTGCCAGCAGTGCAGGATACACCGGGGAGCTGTTTTTT
cdr3_aa: CASSAGYTGELFF

v_call: TRBV27
d_call: TRBD2
clone_size: many
j_call: TRBJ2-1
cdr3_nt: TGTGCCAGCAGTCCCCTGTGGGGGAGGGGCAATGAGCAGTTCTTC
cdr3_aa: CASSPLWGRGNEQFF

v_call: TRBV28
d_call: NA
clone_size: few
j_call: TRBJ1-2
cdr3_nt: TGTGCCAGCAAGCGGGACCCTAACTATGGCTACACCTTC
cdr3_aa: CASKRDPNYGYTF

v_call: TRBV12-3/TRBV12-4
d_call: TRBD1
clone_size: many
j_call: TRBJ2-3
cdr3_nt: TGTGCCAGCACCGCCCGAGAGACAGGGGCAGATACGCAGTATTTT
cdr3_aa: CASTARETGADTQYF

v_call: TRBV19
d_call: NA
clone_size: NA
j_call: TRBJ2-6
cdr3_nt: TGTGCCAGTAGTATCCCAGGGGGAGGCTCTGGGGCCAACGTCCTGACTTTC
cdr3_aa: CASSIPGGGSGANVLTF

v_call: TRBV28
d_call: NA
clone_size: NA
j_call: TRBJ2-4
cdr3_nt: TGTGCCAGCAGTTGGGGGCTAGCGGCTAAAAACATTCAGTACTTC
cdr3_aa: CASSWGLAAKNIQYF

v_call: TRBV28
d_call: TRBD2
clone_size: few
j_call: TRBJ2-1
cdr3_nt: TGTGCCAGCACCGAAGCGGGAGGGCCGGGGAATGAGCAGTTCTTC
cdr3_aa: CASTEAGGPGNEQFF

v_call: TRBV27
d_call: NA
clone_size: NA
j_call: TRBJ1-5
cdr3_nt: TGTGCCAGCAGTTTGGGGGTCAGTTATCAGCCCCAGCATTTT
cdr3_aa: CASSLGVSYQPQHF

v_call: TRBV11-1
d_call: NA
clone_size: few
j_call: TRBJ2-5
cdr3_nt: TGTGCCAGCAGCCCCGGAGGCTTGGGCGGCTGGGAGACCCAGTACTTC
cdr3_aa: CASSPGGLGGWETQYF

v_call: TRBV18
d_call: TRBD1
clone_size: many
j_call: TRBJ2-2
cdr3_nt: TGTGCCAGCTCACCGGTCCCGGGACAGGTTCTCACCGGGGAGCTGTTTTTT
cdr3_aa: CASSPVPGQVLTGELFF

v_call: TRBV28
d_call: NA
clone_size: many
j_call: TRBJ2-1
cdr3_nt: TGTGCCAGCAGTTCCCCGGGTATAGGCAATGAGCAGTTCTTC
cdr3_aa: CASSSPGIGNEQFF

v_call: TRBV6-1
d_call: NA
clone_size: few
j_call: TRBJ2-7
cdr3_nt: TGTGCCAGCAGCCCCGACAGAATGAGCTACGAGCAGTACTTC
cdr3_aa: CASSPDRMSYEQYF

v_call: TRBV28
d_call: NA
clone_size: NA
j_call: TRBJ2-5
cdr3_nt: TGTGCCAGCAAGGGGGGGGGGCTGGCCTTTAGTTGGCAAGAGACCCAGTACTTC
cdr3_aa: CASKGGGLAFSWQETQYF

v_call: TRBV11-2
d_call: NA
clone_size: many
j_call: TRBJ2-5
cdr3_nt: TGTGCCAGCAGCCCCCGGCGGGCGGAGACCCAGTACTTC
cdr3_aa: CASSPRRAETQYF

v_call: TRBV10-3
d_call: NA
clone_size: many
j_call: TRBJ2-7
cdr3_nt: TGTGCCATCAGTGAGGGCGACCCCTCCTACGAGCAGTACTTC
cdr3_aa: CAISEGDPSYEQYF

v_call: TRBV4-3
d_call: NA
clone_size: many
j_call: TRBJ2-3
cdr3_nt: TGCGCCAGCAGCTACGCCCAGGACTCCACAGATACGCAGTATTTT
cdr3_aa: CASSYAQDSTDTQYF

v_call: TRBV28
d_call: TRBD1
clone_size: many
j_call: TRBJ2-1
cdr3_nt: TGTGCCAGCAGGGAGACAGGGACCAATGAGCAGTTCTTC
cdr3_aa: CASRETGTNEQFF

v_call: TRBV4-3
d_call: TRBD2
clone_size: NA
j_call: TRBJ2-1
cdr3_nt: TGCGCCAGCAGCCAGGGGGGACTAGCGGGGGCCAATGAGCAGTTCTTC
cdr3_aa: CASSQGGLAGANEQFF

v_call: TRBV6-1
d_call: TRBD2
clone_size: NA
j_call: TRBJ2-5
cdr3_nt: TGTGCCAGCAGGTCCAAATTACTAGCGGGAGGAGGGGCCCAAGAGACCCAGTACTTC
cdr3_aa: CASRSKLLAGGGAQETQYF

v_call: TRBV30
d_call: NA
clone_size: NA
j_call: TRBJ1-1
cdr3_nt: TGTGCCTGGAGTGGGACAATGGGCACTGAAGCTTTCTTT
cdr3_aa: CAWSGTMGTEAFF

v_call: TRBV9
d_call: NA
clone_size: NA
j_call: TRBJ1-3
cdr3_nt: TGTGCCAGCAGCGTAGCGGTGGGCTCTGGAAACACCATATATTTT
cdr3_aa: CASSVAVGSGNTIYF

v_call: TRBV7-9
d_call: NA
clone_size: few
j_call: TRBJ2-7
cdr3_nt: TGTGCCAGCAGCTTAGTAGGGACTGGTTTCTACGAGCAGTACTTC
cdr3_aa: CASSLVGTGFYEQYF

v_call: TRBV27
d_call: TRBD2
clone_size: few
j_call: TRBJ2-1
cdr3_nt: TGTGCCAGCAGCCTTCCGGGACTAACCCACAATGAGCAGTTCTTC
cdr3_aa: CASSLPGLTHNEQFF

v_call: TRBV28
d_call: TRBD1
clone_size: many
j_call: TRBJ2-5
cdr3_nt: TGTGCCAGCAGTTTCGAGGACAGGGTTATGGAGACCCAGTACTTC
cdr3_aa: CASSFEDRVMETQYF

v_call: TRBV2
d_call: TRBD2
clone_size: NA
j_call: TRBJ2-3
cdr3_nt: TGTGCCAGCAGTGGACTAGCGGGAGGCCCAGATACGCAGTATTTT
cdr3_aa: CASSGLAGGPDTQYF

v_call: TRBV20-1
d_call: NA
clone_size: NA
j_call: TRBJ1-4
cdr3_nt: TGCAGTGCTAGAGAGGAGGGAATTAATGAGAAACTGTTTTTT
cdr3_aa: CSAREEGINEKLFF

v_call: TRBV7-2
d_call: TRBD2
clone_size: few
j_call: TRBJ2-7
cdr3_nt: TGTGCCAGCAGCTTAACTAGCGGGGTCCTCTCCTACGAGCAGTACTTC
cdr3_aa: CASSLTSGVLSYEQYF

v_call: TRBV11-3
d_call: NA
clone_size: many
j_call: TRBJ2-2
cdr3_nt: TGTGCCAGCAGCCTCTTGGGAGTCGTAAACACCGGGGAGCTGTTTTTT
cdr3_aa: CASSLLGVVNTGELFF

v_call: TRBV6-5
d_call: NA
clone_size: NA
j_call: TRBJ2-7
cdr3_nt: TGTGCCAGCAGTTACGGTACCAACGAGCAGTACTTC
cdr3_aa: CASSYGTNEQYF

v_call: TRBV18
d_call: TRBD1
clone_size: many
j_call: TRBJ1-1
cdr3_nt: TGTGCCAGCCAGGGGTCCAGGGGGACTGAAGCTTTCTTT
cdr3_aa: CASQGSRGTEAFF